This is a list of T cell receptor beta chains from one sample in a study of CD8 T cells in ankylosing spondylitis. TCRdb reprocessed the 5' RACE reads via MiXCR and lists one record per CDR3 protein. The sample has approximately 300,000 distinct CDR3 sequences, 8% seen once; the top ten hold 13% to 15%. The sample was blood, either unsorted or a sorted T cell fraction (not recorded which). These receptors all come from a male donor with ankylosing spondylitis. The CDR3 runs from the conserved cysteine through the conserved F or W. D genes are given only for firm matches. The size field is filled for only some rows; it gives once, few, many or a size class.

d_call,j_call,v_call,clone_size,cdr3_nt,cdr3_aa
-,TRBJ2-7,TRBV12-3/TRBV12-4,many,TGTGCCAGCAGCGGACTGGGATACGAGCAGTACTTC,CASSGLGYEQYF
TRBD2,TRBJ2-3,TRBV9,few,TGTGCCAGCAGCGAGGGACTAAGTACAGATACGCAGTATTTT,CASSEGLSTDTQYF
TRBD1,TRBJ2-2,TRBV5-1,few,TGCGCCAGCAGCTCCCAGACAGGGGCCAACACCGGGGAGCTGTTTTTT,CASSSQTGANTGELFF
-,TRBJ1-2,TRBV28,many,TGTGCCAGCAGTGCCGGTGTTTACGGACTCTATGGCTACACCTTC,CASSAGVYGLYGYTF
-,TRBJ1-1,TRBV7-9,-,TGTGCCAGCAGCCCTTTGTACACTGAAGCTTTCTTT,CASSPLYTEAFF
TRBD2,TRBJ2-5,TRBV6-2/TRBV6-3,-,TGTGCCAGCATCGGACTAGCGAAAGAGACCCAGTACTTC,CASIGLAKETQYF
TRBD2,TRBJ2-3,TRBV7-8,-,TGTGCCAGCAGCTCCCTCCGCGCTAGCGGGAGGTTGACAGATACGCAGTATTTT,CASSSLRASGRLTDTQYF
TRBD1,TRBJ2-1,TRBV14,-,TGTGCCAGCAGCCAAGATGCAGGGGGTTTCGGCGATGAGCAGTTCTTC,CASSQDAGGFGDEQFF
-,TRBJ1-2,TRBV20-1,many,TGCAGTGCTACGAGGAGGGGGAACTATGGCTACACCTTC,CSATRRGNYGYTF
-,TRBJ2-7,TRBV20-1,few,TGCAGTGCTAGATCAGCGAGTAGGGATTACGAGCAGTACTTC,CSARSASRDYEQYF
TRBD1,TRBJ1-1,TRBV7-9,few,TGTGCCAGCACCCCAAGAACAGGGGGTGCGAACACTGAAGCTTTCTTT,CASTPRTGGANTEAFF
-,TRBJ1-1,TRBV6-5,few,TGTGCCAGCAGTTTAGGGGTTACCACTGAAGCTTTCTTT,CASSLGVTTEAFF
-,TRBJ2-3,TRBV7-8,-,TGTGCCAGCAGCCTGAACTCGGTGACACCAGATACGCAGTATTTT,CASSLNSVTPDTQYF
TRBD1,TRBJ2-7,TRBV15,many,TGTGCCACCAGCAGAGCTAGGACAGGATACGAGCAGTACTTC,CATSRARTGYEQYF
-,TRBJ2-6,TRBV9,few,TGTGCCAGCAGCGTAGCTACGGGCAGGGGTGCGGGGGCCAACGTCCTGACTTTC,CASSVATGRGAGANVLTF
-,TRBJ2-4,TRBV4-3,few,TGCGCCAGCAGCCAAGTCGGGGCCATTAGGGGAAACATTCAGTACTTC,CASSQVGAIRGNIQYF
-,TRBJ2-1,TRBV20-1,many,TGCAGTGCTAGTGTTAGGAATGAGCAGTTCTTC,CSASVRNEQFF
-,TRBJ2-3,TRBV12-3/TRBV12-4,-,TGTGCCAGCAGCCTGGGAGAGCTATACACAGATACGCAGTATTTT,CASSLGELYTDTQYF
TRBD2,TRBJ2-7,TRBV20-1,-,TGCAGTGCATCTAGCGGGAGGGCCCCGGTCGAGCAGTACTTC,CSASSGRAPVEQYF
-,TRBJ2-3,TRBV27,-,TGTGCCAGCAGTTGGAGAGATACGCAGTATTTT,CASSWRDTQYF
-,TRBJ1-1,TRBV30,-,TGTGCCTGGAGTCTGGACTCACCGGCTTTCTTT,CAWSLDSPAFF
-,TRBJ2-1,TRBV5-1,few,TGCGCCAGCAGTATCAGGTACGAGCAGTTCTTC,CASSIRYEQFF
-,TRBJ1-4,TRBV4-2,few,TGTGCCAGCAGCCCAATTGACAGGACGACTAATGAAAAACTGTTTTTT,CASSPIDRTTNEKLFF
TRBD1,TRBJ1-1,TRBV20-1,many,TGCAGTGCTAGAAACGACAGGGGTAGGGTGGTAGCTTTCTTT,CSARNDRGRVVAFF
-,TRBJ2-3,TRBV7-9,-,TGTGCCAGCAGCAAGACGGTAGATACGCAGTATTTT,CASSKTVDTQYF
-,TRBJ2-7,TRBV3-1,-,TGTGCCAGCAGCCAACTGGGTTCCAACGAGCAGTACTTC,CASSQLGSNEQYF
TRBD2,TRBJ2-1,TRBV18,-,TGTGCCAGCTCACCGTCGCGGGAGGGGCGGAATGAGCAGTTCTTC,CASSPSREGRNEQFF
-,TRBJ1-4,TRBV7-9,few,TGTGCCAGCAGCCCTACAGGGTCTTTTGGAAAACTGTTTTTT,CASSPTGSFGKLFF
-,TRBJ2-5,TRBV18,-,TGTGCCAGCTCACCGCGGCAGGGGCAGCGAGAGACCCAGTACTTC,CASSPRQGQRETQYF
-,TRBJ1-2,TRBV25-1,-,TGTGCCAGCAGTGAAATCGGTGTAGGCTACACCTTC,CASSEIGVGYTF
TRBD1,TRBJ1-5,TRBV30,-,TGTGCCTGGAGCTCAACAGGGGGAGGCAATCAGCCCCAGCATTTT,CAWSSTGGGNQPQHF
-,TRBJ2-3,TRBV10-3,-,TGTGCCATCGGTAGCGGAAGCACAGATACGCAGTATTTT,CAIGSGSTDTQYF
TRBD1,TRBJ2-3,TRBV5-1,few,TGCGCCAGCAGCTTGAGCATACAGGGGATTGGAACAGATACGCAGTATTTT,CASSLSIQGIGTDTQYF
-,TRBJ1-5,TRBV28,few,TGTGCCAGCAGCCTCCCATCCCAGCCCCAGCATTTT,CASSLPSQPQHF
TRBD1,TRBJ2-3,TRBV5-4,-,TGTGCCAGCAGCGCCGACAGGGTGGGCACAGATACGCAGTATTTT,CASSADRVGTDTQYF
-,TRBJ1-1,TRBV6-1,many,TGTGCCAGCAGGGCGCAGGGAGACACTGAAGCTTTCTTT,CASRAQGDTEAFF
TRBD2,TRBJ2-1,TRBV5-1,few,TGCGCCAGCAGCACCGGGGCTAGCGGGGAACGCTCCTACAATGAGCAGTTCTTC,CASSTGASGERSYNEQFF
TRBD2,TRBJ2-2,TRBV12-3/TRBV12-4,few,TGTGCCAGCAGTCCTCGGGTAGCGGGAGGCGGGGAGCTGTTTTTT,CASSPRVAGGGELFF
-,TRBJ2-2,TRBV30,few,TGTGCCTGGAGTGTAGGGAGATCTACCGGGGAGCTGTTTTTT,CAWSVGRSTGELFF
-,TRBJ2-3,TRBV25-1,many,TGTGCCAGCAGCGAGGAGACTCCTCTTAGCACAGATACGCAGTATTTT,CASSEETPLSTDTQYF
-,TRBJ2-3,TRBV5-1,few,TGCGCCAGCAGGACTCAGACGGATACCAGGGGAGATACGCAGTATTTT,CASRTQTDTRGDTQYF
TRBD1,TRBJ1-2,TRBV6-2/TRBV6-3,many,TGTGCCAGCAGAAAGGACAGGGCCGCCGGCTACACCTTC,CASRKDRAAGYTF
-,TRBJ2-1,TRBV24-1,few,TGTGCCACCAGTGACCCCCCGACAGGCAGTGAGCAGTTCTTC,CATSDPPTGSEQFF
-,TRBJ2-7,TRBV5-1,few,TGCGCCAGCAGCTTACAGGGCTTTGAGCAGTACTTC,CASSLQGFEQYF
TRBD2,TRBJ2-1,TRBV12-3/TRBV12-4,-,TGTGCCAGCAGGCCGGGAGGGGAGCCTGAGCGGTTCTTC,CASRPGGEPERFF
-,TRBJ2-7,TRBV20-1,-,TGCAGTGCTATTTTGGGCTACGAGCAGTACTTC,CSAILGYEQYF
-,TRBJ2-1,TRBV29-1,many,TGCAGCGGTTTTGACTACCCCAATGAGCAGTTCTTC,CSGFDYPNEQFF
TRBD2,TRBJ2-2,TRBV5-1,many,TGCGCCAGCAGCCTGGCGGGGGATCCAACCGGGGAGCTGTTTTTT,CASSLAGDPTGELFF
TRBD2,TRBJ2-1,TRBV5-1,many,TGCGCCAGCAGCGCCCTTACCACCGGGACTAGCGGGTACAATGAGCAGTTCTTC,CASSALTTGTSGYNEQFF
-,TRBJ2-1,TRBV5-1,-,TGCGCCAGCAATTTTCCAAGTTCCAATGAGCAGTTCTTC,CASNFPSSNEQFF
TRBD1,TRBJ2-7,TRBV28,many,TGTGCCAGCAGTGCCTCCGGACAGGGGGCCTCCTACGAGCAGTACTTC,CASSASGQGASYEQYF